The rows below give T cell receptor beta chains drawn from one sample of a study. TCRdb independently ran MiXCR on the 5' RACE reads; one entry per CDR3 protein. There are over 30,000 distinct CDR3 sequences in the sample; approximately 30% occur only once, and roughly 3.7% lies in the top ten. The sample was naive CD4+ T cells sorted from a lymph node. These receptors were taken from a female donor with breast cancer. The CDR3 runs from the conserved cysteine through the conserved F or W. D genes are given only for firm matches. Not all rows give a size; the values are once, few, many and, for expanded clones, a class.

>-|TRBV6-1|TRBJ2-7|few
CASSASPGESSYEQYF
TGTGCCAGCAGTGCGTCACCGGGGGAAAGCTCCTACGAGCAGTACTTC
>-|TRBV4-2|TRBJ1-3|many
CASSQVFPGQAGNTIYF
TGTGCCAGCAGCCAAGTTTTCCCCGGGCAGGCGGGAAACACCATATATTTT
>TRBD1|TRBV7-9|TRBJ2-5|few
CASSLTGRQETQYF
TGTGCCAGCAGCTTGACAGGGCGGCAAGAGACCCAGTACTTC
>-|TRBV20-1|TRBJ1-5|many
CSAREGSQPQHF
TGCAGTGCTAGAGAGGGTTCACAGCCCCAGCATTTT
>TRBD2|TRBV4-1|TRBJ2-2|few
CASSQGESRRGGASGELFF
TGCGCCAGCAGCCAGGGAGAGAGCAGACGGGGGGGGGCCTCCGGGGAGCTGTTTTTT
>-|TRBV9|TRBJ2-1|many
CASSVKGHDNEQFF
TGTGCCAGCAGCGTTAAGGGTCACGACAATGAGCAGTTCTTC
>TRBD1|TRBV7-6|TRBJ2-7|-
CASSLVMGQGAYEQYF
TGTGCCAGCAGCTTAGTTATGGGACAGGGGGCCTACGAGCAGTACTTC
>-|TRBV20-1|TRBJ1-1|many
CSAPPGEERMNTEAFF
TGCAGTGCCCCTCCGGGGGAAGAACGCATGAACACTGAAGCTTTCTTT
>TRBD2|TRBV4-1|TRBJ2-5|-
CASSTLAGGETQYF
TGCGCCAGCAGCACCCTAGCGGGGGGAGAGACCCAGTACTTC
>-|TRBV4-3|TRBJ2-7|few
CASSQKSAGSYEQYF
TGCGCCAGCAGCCAAAAATCTGCGGGCTCCTACGAGCAGTACTTC
>TRBD2|TRBV20-1|TRBJ2-5|few
CSARSQIAGVEETQYF
TGCAGTGCCCGATCGCAAATAGCGGGAGTCGAAGAGACCCAGTACTTC
>-|TRBV29-1|TRBJ2-5|-
CSVGGGQETQYF
TGCAGCGTTGGAGGGGGTCAAGAGACCCAGTACTTC
>TRBD2|TRBV5-4|TRBJ2-7|-
CASSLESIAGGREQYF
TGTGCCAGCAGCTTGGAGTCGATAGCGGGAGGGCGCGAGCAGTACTTC
>TRBD2|TRBV5-1|TRBJ2-5|many
CASSFLGLAGETQYF
TGCGCCAGCAGCTTCCTAGGACTAGCAGGGGAGACCCAGTACTTC
>-|TRBV28|TRBJ1-1|many
CASSTSTDEAFF
TGTGCCAGCAGTACCTCGACAGATGAAGCTTTCTTT
>-|TRBV20-1|TRBJ2-1|few
CSATFGTGAGEQFF
TGCAGTGCTACGTTTGGCACGGGAGCCGGTGAGCAGTTCTTC
>-|TRBV6-1|TRBJ1-2|-
CASSLTTNYGYTF
TGTGCCAGCAGTCTTACAACTAACTATGGCTACACCTTC
>TRBD2|TRBV2|TRBJ2-1|-
CASRGLPSYNEQFF
TGTGCCAGCAGGGGACTACCCTCCTACAATGAGCAGTTCTTC
>-|TRBV20-1|TRBJ1-3|-
CGASLQGSGNTIYF
TGCGGTGCTTCGTTACAGGGTTCCGGAAACACCATATATTTT